Each of the 7 T cell receptor beta chains below was sequenced from the same sample in a study of T cells in Graves' hyperthyroidism and ophthalmopathy (dated 2019 in TCRdb). To prepare the library, multiplex PCR was applied. The sequencing machine was an Illumina HiSeq 2000. The TCR beta CDR3 regions were amplified from the RNA transcripts. The first round of RT-PCR for the TCR CDR3 was performed with the HTBI primer set and the Qiagen OneStep RT-PCR kit. Using fastp at Q25 and MiXCR, TCRdb reprocessed the public reads and kept productive beta chains. A single entry per CDR3 protein holds the most common genes and DNA from its merged rows. The sample contains over 450,000 distinct CDR3 sequences, over 15% of them found a single time. The ten largest account for approximately 16% of the sample. The sequenced sample was blood. All receptors derive from a woman under 30 with Graves' ophthalmopathy.

The chain recombines TRBV20-1 with TRBJ1-5; the D is unclear. The CDR3 runs 15 residues. The germline V and J ends were trimmed by 3 bases and 4 bases, with 16 bases remaining between them. Germline CDR1 reads DFQATT; CDR2 reads SNEGSKA (reference sequence). CDR3 residues: CSARMGNQVNQPQHF. Written as DNA, the CDR3 is TGCAGTGCTAGGATGGGGAATCAGGTTAATCAGCCCCAGCATTTT.

This clonotype appeared many times. This rearrangement joins TRBV10-3 to TRBJ2-7; 7 positions match TRBD1. The junction had 8 bases not matched to a gene; V was cut back by 3 bases and J by 0 bases. Germline CDR1 and CDR2: ENHRY and SYGVKD. CDR3 length: 16 amino acids. The CDR3 DNA sequence: TGTGCCATCAGTGACCCAAACAGGGGTCGCTCCTACGAGCAGTACTTC. Translating it yields CAISDPNRGRSYEQYF.

This clonotype was found a few times. The chain is built from TRBV7-3 and TRBJ2-2, with D uncertain. Trimming removed 0 bases from V and 2 bases from J, with 16 bases in between. Germline-derived CDR1 and CDR2 are SGHTA and FQGTGA. The CDR3 is 18 residues long. The CDR3 loop is CASSLTAASSLNTGELFF. In DNA form, the CDR3 reads TGTGCCAGCAGCTTAACGGCGGCCAGCTCTTTAAACACCGGGGAGCTGTTTTTT.

This clonotype has ten or more counts. The chain recombines TRBV5-1 with TRBJ1-1; D remains ambiguous. V gave up 2 bases and J gave up 6 bases, with 17 bases separating them. Germline CDR1 is SGHRS and CDR2 is YFSETQ. The length of the CDR3 is 15 residues. CDR3 in amino acids: CASSLKSALIPEAFF. The CDR3, as DNA: TGCGCCAGCAGCTTAAAGAGCGCCTTGATCCCTGAAGCTTTCTTT.

This clonotype showed up many times. J is TRBJ2-7 and V is TRBV6-2 or TRBV6-3; 7 nucleotides match TRBD2. The CDR3 sequence is 16 residues long. Germline CDR1 MNHEY, CDR2 SVGEGT. V shed 0 bases and J 4 bases; nucleotides not matched to a gene: 9. The CDR3 coding sequence is TGTGCCAGCAGTTACTCGTTCGCTAGCGGAACATACGAGCAGTACTTC. It translates to CASSYSFASGTYEQYF.

This rearrangement joins TRBV4-3 to TRBJ2-7, with TRBD1 matching 10 bases. The CDR3 covers 15 residues. Per germline, CDR1 LGHNA and CDR2 YSLEER. With V trimmed by 3 bases and J by 2 bases, 4 bases remained unmatched. The CDR3 spells CASSQGTGAAYEQYF. The CDR3 DNA reads TGCGCCAGCAGCCAGGGGACAGGGGCGGCCTACGAGCAGTACTTC.

This clonotype was found many times. The chain carries TRBV20-1 and TRBJ1-1; D possibly corresponds to TRBD1 (5 bases). Per the germline V gene, CDR1 is DFQATT and CDR2 is SNEGSKA (reference sequence). This CDR3 is 17 amino acids long. V dropped 0 bases and J dropped 0 bases, with 17 bases sitting between them. This chain's CDR3 is CSARDLKQGLMNTEAFF. The CDR3 nucleotides read TGCAGTGCTAGAGATCTTAAGCAGGGCCTCATGAACACTGAAGCTTTCTTT.